The T cell receptor (beta chain) described here comes from a study of T cell responses to AZD1222 COVID-19 vaccine. About the study: Combined were second doses at about 4 or about 12 weeks. Study-wide results and limits: Nearly half of spike-specific TCRs reportedly target variant regions that are unmutated in the B.1.351 and B.1.1.7 variants.

On this clone: The antigen is undetermined.

The CDR3 contains 15 residues. V dropped 4 bases and J dropped 6; count of bases not matched to a gene: 10. Germline values: CDR1 SGHRS, CDR2 YFSETQ. Generated by immunoSEQ multiplex PCR, the TCRdb table keeps only in-frame clones and is missing some. The sample includes over 55,000 clones, about four fifths of them seen just once. The starting material was peripheral blood, obtained on day 0 of AZD1222 vaccination. This TCR derives from an adult in good health. This chain links TRBV5-1 with TRBJ2-3, with TRBD1 matching 8 bases. The CDR3 nucleotides are TGCGCCAGCAGCCAGACAGGGGTAGCAGAGGATACGCAGTATTTT. This codes for CASSQTGVAEDTQYF.